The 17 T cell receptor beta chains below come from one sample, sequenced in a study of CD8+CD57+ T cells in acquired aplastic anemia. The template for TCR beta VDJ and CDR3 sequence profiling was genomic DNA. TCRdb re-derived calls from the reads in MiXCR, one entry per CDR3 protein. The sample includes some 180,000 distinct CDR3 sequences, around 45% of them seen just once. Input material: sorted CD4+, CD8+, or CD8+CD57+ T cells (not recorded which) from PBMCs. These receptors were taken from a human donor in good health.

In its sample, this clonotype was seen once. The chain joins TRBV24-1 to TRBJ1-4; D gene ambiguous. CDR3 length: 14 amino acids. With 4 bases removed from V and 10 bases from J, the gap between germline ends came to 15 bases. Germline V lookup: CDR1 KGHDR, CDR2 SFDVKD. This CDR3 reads CATSDPSTDGKLFF. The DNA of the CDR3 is TGTGCCACCAGTGACCCATCAACGGACGGAAAACTGTTTTTT.

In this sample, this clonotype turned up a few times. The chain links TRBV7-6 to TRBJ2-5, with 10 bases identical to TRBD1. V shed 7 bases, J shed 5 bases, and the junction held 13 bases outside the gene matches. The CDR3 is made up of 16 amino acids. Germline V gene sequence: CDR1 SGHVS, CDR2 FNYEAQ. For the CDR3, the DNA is TGTGCCAGCACCGCGGATACGGGACAGGGGTTGGAGACCCAGTACTTC. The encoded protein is CASTADTGQGLETQYF.

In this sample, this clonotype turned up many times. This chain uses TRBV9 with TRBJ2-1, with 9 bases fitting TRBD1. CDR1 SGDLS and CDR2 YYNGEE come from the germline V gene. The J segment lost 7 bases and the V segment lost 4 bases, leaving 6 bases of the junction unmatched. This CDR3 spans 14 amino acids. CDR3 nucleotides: TGTGCCAGCAGCCCACAGGGGGCGGGTAATGAGCAGTTCTTC. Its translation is CASSPQGAGNEQFF.

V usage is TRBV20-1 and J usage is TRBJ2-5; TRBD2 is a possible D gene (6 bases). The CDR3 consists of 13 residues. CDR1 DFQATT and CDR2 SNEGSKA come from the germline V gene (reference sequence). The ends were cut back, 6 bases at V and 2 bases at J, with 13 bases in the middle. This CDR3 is CSANGGPQETQYF. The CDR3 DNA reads TGCAGTGCGAACGGGGGACCTCAAGAGACCCAGTACTTC.

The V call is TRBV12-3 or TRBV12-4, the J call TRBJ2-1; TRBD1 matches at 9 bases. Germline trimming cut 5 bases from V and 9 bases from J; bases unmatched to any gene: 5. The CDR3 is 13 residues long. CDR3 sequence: CASSINRGREQFF. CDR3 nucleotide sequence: TGTGCCAGCAGTATCAACAGGGGGCGTGAGCAGTTCTTC.

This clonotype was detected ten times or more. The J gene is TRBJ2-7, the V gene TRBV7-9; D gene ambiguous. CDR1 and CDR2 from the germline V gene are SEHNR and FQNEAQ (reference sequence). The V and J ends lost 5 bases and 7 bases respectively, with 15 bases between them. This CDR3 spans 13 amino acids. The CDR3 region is CASSPPLVGEQYF. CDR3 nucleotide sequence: TGTGCCAGCAGCCCCCCCTTGGTTGGTGAGCAGTACTTC.

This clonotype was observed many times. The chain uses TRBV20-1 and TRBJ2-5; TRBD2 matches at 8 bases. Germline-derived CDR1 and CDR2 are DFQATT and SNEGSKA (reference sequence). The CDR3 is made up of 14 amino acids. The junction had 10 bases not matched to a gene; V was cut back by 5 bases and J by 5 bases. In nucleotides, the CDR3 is TGCAGTGCTCCTTCCGCGGGAGGTCTTGAGACCCAGTACTTC. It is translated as CSAPSAGGLETQYF.

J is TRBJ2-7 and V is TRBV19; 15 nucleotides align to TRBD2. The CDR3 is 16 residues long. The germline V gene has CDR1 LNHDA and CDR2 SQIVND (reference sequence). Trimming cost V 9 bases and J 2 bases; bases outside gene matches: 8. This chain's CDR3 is CASSLRTSGGAYEQYF. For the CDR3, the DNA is TGTGCCAGCAGCCTTCGGACTAGCGGGGGGGCCTACGAGCAGTACTTC.

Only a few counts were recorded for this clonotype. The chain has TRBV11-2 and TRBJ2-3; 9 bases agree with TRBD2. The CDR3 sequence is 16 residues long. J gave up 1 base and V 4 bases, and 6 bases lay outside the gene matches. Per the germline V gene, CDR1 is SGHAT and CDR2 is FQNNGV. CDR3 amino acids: CASSWTSAGGTDTQYF. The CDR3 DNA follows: TGTGCCAGCAGCTGGACTAGCGCCGGTGGCACAGATACGCAGTATTTT.

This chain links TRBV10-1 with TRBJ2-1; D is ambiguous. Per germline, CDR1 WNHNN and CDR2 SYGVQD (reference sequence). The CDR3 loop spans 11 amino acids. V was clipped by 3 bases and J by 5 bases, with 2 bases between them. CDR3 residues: CASSDNNEQFF. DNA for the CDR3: TGCGCCAGCAGTGACAACAATGAGCAGTTCTTC.

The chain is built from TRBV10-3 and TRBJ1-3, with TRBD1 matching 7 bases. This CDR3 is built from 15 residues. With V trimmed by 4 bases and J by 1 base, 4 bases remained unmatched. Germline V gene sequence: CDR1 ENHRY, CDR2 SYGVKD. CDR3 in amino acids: CAISGMTGSGNTIYF. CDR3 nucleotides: TGTGCCATCAGTGGGATGACAGGGTCTGGAAACACCATATATTTT.

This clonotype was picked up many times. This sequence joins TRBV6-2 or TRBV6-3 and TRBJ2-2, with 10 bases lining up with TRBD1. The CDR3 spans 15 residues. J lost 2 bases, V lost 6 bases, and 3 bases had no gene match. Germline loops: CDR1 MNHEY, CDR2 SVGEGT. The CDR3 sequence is CASRTGGDNTGELFF. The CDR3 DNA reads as TGTGCCAGCAGGACAGGGGGCGATAACACCGGGGAGCTGTTTTTT.

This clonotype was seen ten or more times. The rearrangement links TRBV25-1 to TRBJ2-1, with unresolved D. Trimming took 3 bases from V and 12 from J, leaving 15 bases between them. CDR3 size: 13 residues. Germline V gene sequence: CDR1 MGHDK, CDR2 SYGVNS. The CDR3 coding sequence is TGTGCCAGCAGTGATGATACGGTACTTGGGCAGTTCTTC. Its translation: CASSDDTVLGQFF.

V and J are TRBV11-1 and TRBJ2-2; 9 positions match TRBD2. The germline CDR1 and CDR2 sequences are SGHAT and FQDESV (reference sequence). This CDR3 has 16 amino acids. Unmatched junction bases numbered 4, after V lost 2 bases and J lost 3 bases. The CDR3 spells CASSLRAGGDTGELFF. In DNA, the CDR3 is TGTGCCAGCAGCTTAAGAGCGGGAGGAGACACCGGGGAGCTGTTTTTT.

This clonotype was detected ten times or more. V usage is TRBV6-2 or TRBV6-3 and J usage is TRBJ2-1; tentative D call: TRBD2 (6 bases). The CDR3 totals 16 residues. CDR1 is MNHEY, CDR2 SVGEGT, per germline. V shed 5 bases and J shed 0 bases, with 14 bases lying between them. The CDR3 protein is CASSHRLARSYNEQFF. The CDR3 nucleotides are TGTGCCAGCAGTCACCGGCTAGCGCGCTCCTACAATGAGCAGTTCTTC.

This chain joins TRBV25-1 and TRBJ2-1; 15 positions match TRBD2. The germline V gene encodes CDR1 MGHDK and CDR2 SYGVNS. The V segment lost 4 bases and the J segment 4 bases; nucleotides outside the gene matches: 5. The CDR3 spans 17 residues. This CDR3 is CASSVIGTSGGYNEQFF. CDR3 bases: TGTGCCAGCAGTGTCATTGGGACTAGCGGGGGGTACAATGAGCAGTTCTTC.

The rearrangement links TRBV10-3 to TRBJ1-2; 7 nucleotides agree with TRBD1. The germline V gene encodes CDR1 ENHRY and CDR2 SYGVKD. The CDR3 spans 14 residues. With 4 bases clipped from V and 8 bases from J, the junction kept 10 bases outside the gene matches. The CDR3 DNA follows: TGTGCCATCAGTGCGGAGGGGGCAGGTTCGGGCTACACCTTC. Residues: CAISAEGAGSGYTF.